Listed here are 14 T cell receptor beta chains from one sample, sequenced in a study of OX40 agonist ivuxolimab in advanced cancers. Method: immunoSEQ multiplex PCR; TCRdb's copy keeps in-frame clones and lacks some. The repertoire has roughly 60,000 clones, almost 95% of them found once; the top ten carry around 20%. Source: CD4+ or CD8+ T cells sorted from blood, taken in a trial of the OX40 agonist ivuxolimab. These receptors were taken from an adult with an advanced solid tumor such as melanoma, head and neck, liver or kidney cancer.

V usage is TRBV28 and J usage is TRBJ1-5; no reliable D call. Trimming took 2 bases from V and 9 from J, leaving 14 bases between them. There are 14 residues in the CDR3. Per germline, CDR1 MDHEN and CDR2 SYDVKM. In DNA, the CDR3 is TGTGCCAGCAGTTTAGTTGAGGGTCGCCCGCCCCAGCATTTT. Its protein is CASSLVEGRPPQHF.

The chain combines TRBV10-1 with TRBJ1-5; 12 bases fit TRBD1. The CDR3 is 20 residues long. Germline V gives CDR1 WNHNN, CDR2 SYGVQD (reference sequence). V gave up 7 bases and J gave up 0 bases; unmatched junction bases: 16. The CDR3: CASILIRDRGRRISNQPQHF. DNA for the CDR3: TGCGCCAGCATTCTCATTCGGGACAGGGGGCGAAGGATTAGCAATCAGCCCCAGCATTTT.

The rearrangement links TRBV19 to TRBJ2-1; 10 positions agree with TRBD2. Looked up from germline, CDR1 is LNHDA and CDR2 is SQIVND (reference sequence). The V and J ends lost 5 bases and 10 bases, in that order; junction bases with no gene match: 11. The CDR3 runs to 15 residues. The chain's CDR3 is CASSSLAGAAGEQFF. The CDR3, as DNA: TGTGCCAGTAGTTCCCTAGCGGGAGCGGCGGGGGAGCAGTTCTTC. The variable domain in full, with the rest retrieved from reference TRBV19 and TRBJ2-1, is DGGITQSPKYLFRKEGQNVTLSCEQNLNHDAMYWYRQDPGQGLRLIYYSQIVNDFQKGDIAEGYSVSREKKESFPLTVTSAQKNPTAFYLCASSSLAGAAGEQFFGPGTRLTVL.

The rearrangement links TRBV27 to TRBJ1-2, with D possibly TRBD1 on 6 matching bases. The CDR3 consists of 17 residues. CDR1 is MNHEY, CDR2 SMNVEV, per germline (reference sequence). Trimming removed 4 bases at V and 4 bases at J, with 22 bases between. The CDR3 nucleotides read TGTGCCAGCAGTTACTTTCCCGACAGGTCGCGCCTCTATGGCTACACCTTC. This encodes CASSYFPDRSRLYGYTF.

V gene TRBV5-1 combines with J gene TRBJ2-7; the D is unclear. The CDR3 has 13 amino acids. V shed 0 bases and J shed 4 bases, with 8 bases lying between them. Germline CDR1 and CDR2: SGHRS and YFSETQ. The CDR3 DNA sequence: TGCGCCAGCAGCTTGGAGAGTGGGTACGAGCAGTACTTC. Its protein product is CASSLESGYEQYF.

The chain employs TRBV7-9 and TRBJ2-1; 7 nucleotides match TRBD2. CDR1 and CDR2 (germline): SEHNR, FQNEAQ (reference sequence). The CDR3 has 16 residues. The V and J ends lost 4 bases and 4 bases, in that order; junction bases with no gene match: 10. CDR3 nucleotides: TGTGCCAGCAGCTATTCGCGCGCGGGAGAGTACAATGAGCAGTTCTTC. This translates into CASSYSRAGEYNEQFF.

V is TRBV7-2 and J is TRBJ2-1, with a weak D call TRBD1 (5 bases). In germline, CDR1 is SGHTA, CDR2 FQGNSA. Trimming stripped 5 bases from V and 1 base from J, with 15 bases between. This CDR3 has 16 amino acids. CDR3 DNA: TGTGCCAGCAGCCTAGTCAGGGATGGGTCCTACAATGAGCAGTTCTTC. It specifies CASSLVRDGSYNEQFF.

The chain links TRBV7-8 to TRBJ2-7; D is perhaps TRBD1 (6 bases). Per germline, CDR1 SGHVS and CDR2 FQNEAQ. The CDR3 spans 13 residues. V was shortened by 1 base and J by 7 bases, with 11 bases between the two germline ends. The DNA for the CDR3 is TGTGCCAGCAGCTTAGAACGAGGGGGAGAGCAGTACTTC. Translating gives CASSLERGGEQYF.

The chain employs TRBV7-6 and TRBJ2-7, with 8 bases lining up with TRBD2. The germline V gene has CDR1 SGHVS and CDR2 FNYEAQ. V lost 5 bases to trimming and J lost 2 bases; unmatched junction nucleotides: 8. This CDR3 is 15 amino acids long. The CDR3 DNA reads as TGTGCCAGCAGCCCCCCGACGGGAGGGACCTACGAGCAGTACTTC. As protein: CASSPPTGGTYEQYF. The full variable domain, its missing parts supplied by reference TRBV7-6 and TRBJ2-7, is GAGVSQSPRYKVTKRGQDVALRCDPISGHVSLYWYRQALGQGPEFLTYFNYEAQQDKSGLPNDRFSAERPEGSISTLTIQRTEQRDSAMYRCASSPPTGGTYEQYFGPGTRLTVT.

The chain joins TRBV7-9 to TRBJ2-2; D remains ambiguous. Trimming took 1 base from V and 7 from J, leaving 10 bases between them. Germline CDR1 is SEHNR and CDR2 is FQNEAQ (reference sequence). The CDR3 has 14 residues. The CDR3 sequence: CASSLVLQDGELFF. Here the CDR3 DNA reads TGTGCCAGCAGCTTAGTCTTGCAGGACGGGGAGCTGTTTTTT.

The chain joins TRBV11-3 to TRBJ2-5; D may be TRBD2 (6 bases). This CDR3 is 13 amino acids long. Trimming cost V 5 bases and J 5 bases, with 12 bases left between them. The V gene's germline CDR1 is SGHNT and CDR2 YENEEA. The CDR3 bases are TGTGCCAGCAGCCCCGGGACTGTCGAGACCCAGTACTTC. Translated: CASSPGTVETQYF.

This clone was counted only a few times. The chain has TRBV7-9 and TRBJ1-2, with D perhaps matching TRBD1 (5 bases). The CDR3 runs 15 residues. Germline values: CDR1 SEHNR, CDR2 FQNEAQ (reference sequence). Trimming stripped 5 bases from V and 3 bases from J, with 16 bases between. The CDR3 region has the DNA TGTGCCAGCAGCCAGACGGCGGGGGGAGACTATGGCTACACCTTC. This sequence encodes CASSQTAGGDYGYTF.

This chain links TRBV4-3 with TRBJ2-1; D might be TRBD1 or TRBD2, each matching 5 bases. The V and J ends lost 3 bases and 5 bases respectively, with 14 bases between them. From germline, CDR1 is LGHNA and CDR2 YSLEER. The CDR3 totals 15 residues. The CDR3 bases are TGCGCCAGCAGCCAGGGGACCTCTGGCCACAATGAGCAGTTCTTC. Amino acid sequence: CASSQGTSGHNEQFF.

CDR3 region: CASSSDVAMSTDTQYF. CDR3 coding DNA: TGTGCCAGCAGCTCTGATGTGGCGATGAGCACAGATACGCAGTATTTT. V gene TRBV9 combines with J gene TRBJ2-3, with D unclear. CDR1 is SGDLS and CDR2 is YYNGEE in the germline V gene. Trimming left V 4 bases short and J 0 bases short, with 15 bases between. The CDR3 totals 16 residues.